This TCR beta chain was identified during a study of T-cell memory formation after mild COVID-19. Points from the study as a whole: CM and EM subsets held most contracting CD4+ clones; EMRA held CD8+ ones.

This CDR3 comprises 16 residues. Per the germline V gene, CDR1 is SGHAT and CDR2 is FQNNGV. Trimming cost V 5 bases and J 1 base, with 15 bases left between them. TCRdb called the 5' RACE reads again in MiXCR, with one record for every CDR3 protein. The sample includes about 170,000 distinct CDR3 sequences, 10% to 15% seen only once; the top ten take approximately 3.3%. A few counts support this clonotype. Its antigen is still unknown. The rearrangement joins TRBV11-2 to TRBJ2-4; tentative D call: TRBD1 (6 bases). The sample taken for sequencing was PBMCs or a T cell subset sorted from them (not recorded which). This clonotype was obtained from a man between 18 and 29 years old who had mild COVID-19 (a few samples of this study predate the infection). Cell type and time point are not known. The CDR3 bases are TGTGCCAGCAGCCTACCCTCAGGGGATGCCAAAAACATTCAGTACTTC. It translates to CASSLPSGDAKNIQYF.